The 31 T cell receptor beta chains in this list originate from one sample, sequenced in a study of cytomegalovirus exposure and HLA in healthy donors. The assay was immunoSEQ multiplex PCR, and TCRdb's table has in-frame clones only and misses some. Among about 120,000 clones, more than 95% were seen once, and the ten largest hold less than 2%. The specimen was PBMCs. These TCRs come from a young man in good health and CMV-seronegative.

J is TRBJ2-7 and V is TRBV7-3; D possibly corresponds to TRBD1 (5 bases). The CDR3 runs 13 residues. V was trimmed by 3 bases and J by 6 bases, leaving 12 bases between them. CDR1 and CDR2 from the germline V gene are SGHTA and FQGTGA. The CDR3 sequence: CASSFAGSGEQYF. As DNA, the CDR3 is TGTGCCAGCAGCTTCGCAGGGTCGGGCGAGCAGTACTTC.

V gene TRBV7-2 combines with J gene TRBJ1-4, with D uncertain. With 5 bases removed from V and 0 bases from J, the gap between germline ends came to 10 bases. From germline, CDR1 is SGHTA and CDR2 FQGNSA. CDR3 length equals 15 residues. The CDR3 coding sequence is TGTGCCAGCAGCCCCTACCCTGCAACTAATGAAAAACTGTTTTTT. It codes for CASSPYPATNEKLFF.

This rearrangement joins TRBV27 to TRBJ2-7; 10 bases line up with TRBD2. Germline V CDR1 and CDR2: MNHEY, SMNVEV (reference sequence). CDR3 length: 14 residues. V was pared by 7 bases and J by 6 bases, with 9 bases of the junction left unmatched. The CDR3 is CASKSSGGGSEQYF. CDR3 sequence (DNA): TGTGCCAGCAAGTCCAGCGGGGGGGGCTCCGAGCAGTACTTC.

The rearrangement joins TRBV30 to TRBJ2-7; TRBD1 matches at 9 bases. Germline trimming cut 5 bases from V and 3 bases from J; bases unmatched to any gene: 2. Germline V gives CDR1 GTSNPN, CDR2 SVGIG (reference sequence). This CDR3 has 12 residues. CDR3 sequence: CAWEDRGYEQYF. The CDR3 DNA follows: TGTGCCTGGGAGGACAGGGGCTACGAGCAGTACTTC.

The chain joins TRBV5-4 to TRBJ2-5; 8 bases match TRBD1. Germline V lookup: CDR1 SGHNT, CDR2 YYREEE (reference sequence). V was pared by 4 bases and J by 2 bases, with 10 bases of the junction left unmatched. CDR3 size: 16 residues. Here the CDR3 DNA reads TGTGCCAGCAGCCCCTGGACAGGGATGGAACAAGAGACCCAGTACTTC. This codes for CASSPWTGMEQETQYF. Using reference TRBV5-4 and TRBJ2-5 for the parts outside the CDR3, the full variable domain is ETGVTQSPTHLIKTRGQQVTLRCSSQSGHNTVSWYQQALGQGPQFIFQYYREEENGRGNFPPRFSGLQFPNYSSELNVNALELDDSALYLCASSPWTGMEQETQYFGPGTRLLVL.

This chain uses TRBV9 with TRBJ2-1; TRBD2 agrees at 7 bases. The CDR3 is 14 residues long. From germline, CDR1 is SGDLS and CDR2 YYNGEE. V gave up 5 bases and J gave up 8 bases; unmatched junction bases: 10. The CDR3 DNA reads TGTGCCAGCAGTGGCGGGGGACTGTCTCATGAGCAGTTCTTC. Translation: CASSGGGLSHEQFF. Together with reference TRBV9 and TRBJ2-1, the CDR3 gives the full variable domain: DSGVTQTPKHLITATGQRVTLRCSPRSGDLSVYWYQQSLDQGLQFLIQYYNGEERAKGNILERFSAQQFPDLHSELNLSSLELGDSALYFCASSGGGLSHEQFFGPGTRLTVL.

The chain recombines TRBV7-2 with TRBJ2-1; weak D call: TRBD2 (5 bases). Deletions cut 0 bases from V and 4 bases from J, with 10 bases between. Germline V lookup: CDR1 SGHTA, CDR2 FQGNSA. This CDR3 is 15 amino acids long. The CDR3 sequence: CASSLAGGPYNEQFF. The CDR3 DNA sequence: TGTGCCAGCAGCTTAGCAGGAGGACCGTACAATGAGCAGTTCTTC.

The rearrangement links TRBV14 to TRBJ2-5; 8 bases are a match to TRBD2. The CDR3 consists of 19 residues. Trimming removed 0 bases from V and 3 bases from J; junction bases left unmatched: 15. Germline values: CDR1 SGHDN, CDR2 FVKESK. CDR3 loop: CASSQDRVGGLDLEETQYF. The CDR3, as DNA: TGTGCCAGCAGCCAAGATCGAGTGGGGGGACTAGACCTGGAAGAGACCCAGTACTTC.

The V gene is TRBV6-1, the J gene TRBJ2-7, with 10 bases aligning to TRBD1. The CDR3 runs to 16 residues. V shed 3 bases and J 3 bases; nucleotides not matched to a gene: 8. Looked up from germline, CDR1 is MNHNS and CDR2 is SASEGT. The CDR3 is CASSDWGQGNRYEQYF. The DNA of the CDR3 is TGTGCCAGCAGTGATTGGGGACAGGGGAATCGCTACGAGCAGTACTTC.

V is TRBV27 and J is TRBJ2-2; D is possibly TRBD2 (5 bases). Trimming shortened V by 1 base and J by 6 bases, and 12 bases separated the two germline ends. Germline CDR1 and CDR2: MNHEY and SMNVEV (reference sequence). The CDR3 is 15 residues long. The CDR3 nucleotides read TGTGCCAGCAGTTTATTTGAGGGAGAGCCCGGGGAGCTGTTTTTT. Its protein product is CASSLFEGEPGELFF.

V gene TRBV19 combines with J gene TRBJ1-2, with a tentative D call TRBD1 (5 bases). The CDR3 covers 14 residues. Between the trimmed V and J ends, which lost 6 bases and 8 bases, there was a span of 19 bases. Germline V gene sequence: CDR1 LNHDA, CDR2 SQIVND (reference sequence). CDR3: CASSWLGQGNGYTF. The CDR3 coding sequence is TGTGCCAGTAGCTGGCTAGGCCAGGGAAACGGCTACACCTTC.

A few counts support this clone. This rearrangement joins TRBV10-1 to TRBJ1-5; TRBD1 aligns across 7 bases. The CDR3 has 17 residues. Germline trimming cut 3 bases from V and 4 bases from J; bases unmatched to any gene: 12. Germline V gene data show CDR1 as WNHNN and CDR2 as SYGVQD (reference sequence). CDR3 in amino acids: CASSDAPGQTLNQPQHF. The CDR3 DNA reads TGCGCCAGCAGTGACGCCCCGGGACAGACCCTTAATCAGCCCCAGCATTTT.

The chain couples TRBV18 to TRBJ1-3; 10 bases align to TRBD1. The CDR3 runs 17 residues. Germline CDR1 and CDR2: KGHSH and LQKENI. J was trimmed by 0 bases and V by 6 bases; bases with no gene match: 8. The DNA of the CDR3 is TGTGCCAGCTCCCTAGGGACAGGGGCCTTCTCTGGAAACACCATATATTTT. It translates to CASSLGTGAFSGNTIYF. The entire variable domain, with the rest obtained from reference TRBV18 and TRBJ1-3, is as follows: NAGVMQNPRHLVRRRGQEARLRCSPMKGHSHVYWYRQLPEEGLKFMVYLQKENIIDESGMPKERFSAEFPKEGPSILRIQQVVRGDSAAYFCASSLGTGAFSGNTIYFGEGSWLTVV.

The V call is TRBV27, the J call TRBJ2-3; possible D gene TRBD2, 5 bases. Germline V gene sequence: CDR1 MNHEY, CDR2 SMNVEV (reference sequence). This CDR3 has 15 amino acids. V gave up 2 bases and J gave up 3 bases, with 12 bases separating them. The CDR3 DNA follows: TGTGCCAGCAGTTTAAAGCGGACCGGAACAGATACGCAGTATTTT. Residues: CASSLKRTGTDTQYF.

This rearrangement joins TRBV7-9 to TRBJ2-4; no clear D gene. The CDR3 covers 12 residues. The germline CDR1 and CDR2 sequences are SEHNR and FQNEAQ (reference sequence). V lost 1 base to trimming and J lost 8 bases, with 6 bases between them. The CDR3 coding sequence is TGTGCCAGCAGCTTAGGGTCAGACATTCAGTACTTC. It codes for CASSLGSDIQYF.

This clone was found once. This chain uses TRBV11-2 with TRBJ2-5, with D unclear. Trimming shortened V by 1 base and J by 2 bases, and 11 bases separated the two germline ends. Per germline, CDR1 SGHAT and CDR2 FQNNGV. This CDR3 region has 15 residues. In DNA form, the CDR3 reads TGTGCCAGCAGCTTAGTGGGTACTACACAAGAGACCCAGTACTTC. It translates to CASSLVGTTQETQYF.

The chain couples TRBV5-1 to TRBJ1-5, with D possibly matching TRBD1 (6 bases). This CDR3 has 14 amino acids. CDR1 is SGHRS and CDR2 is YFSETQ in the germline V gene. Trimming removed 0 bases from V and 6 bases from J, with 10 bases in between. CDR3: CASSLEVGAQPQHF. DNA of the CDR3: TGCGCCAGCAGCTTGGAGGTGGGGGCTCAGCCCCAGCATTTT.

V is TRBV27 and J is TRBJ2-7; 11 bases are a match to TRBD2. V dropped 0 bases and J dropped 4; count of bases not matched to a gene: 8. Germline V gene sequence: CDR1 MNHEY, CDR2 SMNVEV (reference sequence). The CDR3 is 17 residues long. The CDR3 DNA sequence: TGTGCCAGCAGTTTATCGGGGGGGGCTAGCGGGAGGTACGAGCAGTACTTC. Translated: CASSLSGGASGRYEQYF.

With regard to this clone: This specimen includes other DNA sequences encoding the same CDR3. V and J are TRBV4-1 and TRBJ2-1; a weak D match, TRBD2 (5 bases). Trimming took 1 base from V and 0 from J, leaving 7 bases between them. The germline CDR1 and CDR2 sequences are MGHRA and YSYEKL. The CDR3 runs 15 residues. CDR3 bases: TGCGCCAGCAGCCAAGGAGGGAGCTCCTACAATGAGCAGTTCTTC. Its protein product is CASSQGGSSYNEQFF.

The CDR3 bases are TGTGCCAGCTCACCATCGGGGCTAGCGGTCTACTCCTACGAGCAGTACTTC. As protein: CASSPSGLAVYSYEQYF. This chain joins TRBV18 and TRBJ2-7; TRBD2 matches at 7 bases. CDR3 length: 17 amino acids. Germline V gives CDR1 KGHSH, CDR2 LQKENI. V trimming: 2 bases; J trimming: 0 bases; junction bases outside the gene matches: 10.

The rearrangement links TRBV18 to TRBJ2-7, with TRBD2 matching over 8 bases. With 2 bases clipped from V and 6 bases from J, the junction kept 12 bases outside the gene matches. Germline V gene lookup returns CDR1 KGHSH and CDR2 LQKENI. The CDR3 totals 16 residues. The CDR3 region has the DNA TGTGCCAGCTCACCAGTCCCAACTAGCGGTGGTGGCGAGCAGTACTTC. Encoded protein: CASSPVPTSGGGEQYF.

V and J are TRBV4-2 and TRBJ1-5; D perhaps matches TRBD1 (5 bases). V was cut by 8 bases and J by 7 bases, with 18 bases left in between. The germline V gene encodes CDR1 LGHNA and CDR2 YNFKEQ. The CDR3 covers 14 residues. The CDR3 sequence is CASRGGAQDQPQHF. DNA of the CDR3: TGTGCCAGCCGCGGTGGGGCGCAGGACCAGCCCCAGCATTTT.

This sequence joins TRBV29-1 and TRBJ2-3; TRBD2 is a possible D gene (6 bases). The CDR3 sequence is 13 residues long. Germline V gene lookup returns CDR1 SQVTM and CDR2 ANQGSEA. CDR3 nucleotides: TGCAAGGCGGGGCAGGGAAGGTCAGATACGCAGTATTTT. Residues: CKAGQGRSDTQYF.

As DNA, the CDR3 is TGCAGCGTTGGGGGAGGAGGGGACACCGGGGAGCTGTTTTTT. Translating it yields CSVGGGGDTGELFF. V usage is TRBV29-1 and J usage is TRBJ2-2; perhaps TRBD2 as D (6 bases). Germline CDR1 is SQVTM and CDR2 is ANQGSEA. V was trimmed by 4 bases and J by 3 bases, leaving 12 bases between them. CDR3 length: 14 amino acids.

This clone was counted once. J is TRBJ2-5 and V is TRBV28; 14 nucleotides align to TRBD2. Trimming took 8 bases from V and 0 from J; bases not matched to a gene: 8. The CDR3 is 17 amino acids. Germline CDR1 reads MDHEN; CDR2 reads SYDVKM. The chain's CDR3 is CASSGTTSGGDQETQYF. CDR3 DNA: TGTGCCAGCTCGGGCACGACTAGCGGGGGGGACCAAGAGACCCAGTACTTC.

This chain uses TRBV4-1 with TRBJ2-1; D gene uncertain. Trimming removed 0 bases from V and 4 bases from J, with 10 bases in between. This CDR3 is 15 amino acids long. Germline V lookup: CDR1 MGHRA, CDR2 YSYEKL. Here the CDR3 DNA reads TGCGCCAGCAGCCAAGATCTTCCTCCTTACAATGAGCAGTTCTTC. It encodes CASSQDLPPYNEQFF.

This clone was detected only once. The rearrangement links TRBV4-2 to TRBJ2-1; 7 nucleotides align to TRBD1. J lost 4 bases, V lost 4 bases, and 10 bases had no gene match. The CDR3 has 16 amino acids. Germline loops: CDR1 LGHNA, CDR2 YNFKEQ. The CDR3: CASSPFQGEGYNEQFF. The CDR3 region has the DNA TGTGCCAGCAGCCCCTTTCAGGGGGAAGGGTACAATGAGCAGTTCTTC.

This rearrangement joins TRBV7-2 to TRBJ2-1; TRBD2 aligns across 8 bases. This CDR3 has 13 residues. The germline CDR1 and CDR2 sequences are SGHTA and FQGNSA. After removal of 6 bases from V and 7 bases from J, the junction contained 5 bases not matched to a gene. CDR3 protein: CASSPPSGNEQFF. The CDR3 bases are TGTGCCAGCAGTCCGCCTAGCGGGAATGAGCAGTTCTTC.

This chain links TRBV7-3 with TRBJ1-2, with 10 bases lining up with TRBD1. V lost 5 bases and J lost 4; bases outside the gene matches: 10. CDR1 and CDR2 (germline): SGHTA, FQGTGA. This CDR3 spans 16 amino acids. This CDR3 is CASSPGGQGISYGYTF. The CDR3 DNA sequence: TGTGCCAGCAGCCCCGGGGGACAGGGGATAAGCTATGGCTACACCTTC.

The chain joins TRBV2 to TRBJ1-1, with D possibly TRBD1 on 6 matching bases. In germline, CDR1 is SNHLY, CDR2 FYNNEI. Trimming pared 6 bases from V and 3 bases from J, leaving 14 bases between. The CDR3 contains 14 residues. The CDR3 is CASRNRARDTEAFF. The CDR3, as DNA: TGTGCCAGCAGGAACAGGGCGCGCGACACTGAAGCTTTCTTT.

V gene TRBV14 combines with J gene TRBJ2-5; 8 bases are shared with TRBD1. The CDR3 runs 16 residues. J lost 2 bases, V lost 0 bases, and 5 bases had no gene match. The V gene's germline CDR1 is SGHDN and CDR2 FVKESK. In DNA form, the CDR3 reads TGTGCCAGCAGCCAAGATTGGACAGGGCTTCAAGAGACCCAGTACTTC. This gives the protein CASSQDWTGLQETQYF.